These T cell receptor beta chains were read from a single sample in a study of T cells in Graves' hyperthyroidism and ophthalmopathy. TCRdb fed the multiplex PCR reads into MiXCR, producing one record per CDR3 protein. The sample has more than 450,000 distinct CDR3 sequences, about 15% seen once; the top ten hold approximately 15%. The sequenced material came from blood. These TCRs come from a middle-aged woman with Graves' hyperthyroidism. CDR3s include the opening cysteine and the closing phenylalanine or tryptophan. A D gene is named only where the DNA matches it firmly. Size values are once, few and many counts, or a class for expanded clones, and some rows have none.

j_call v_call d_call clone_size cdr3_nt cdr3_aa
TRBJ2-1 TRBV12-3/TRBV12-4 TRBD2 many TGTGCCAGCAGCGGGAGGGGGCAGTTCTTC CASSGRGQFF
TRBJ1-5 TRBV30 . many TGTGCCTGGAGTGTACGGAGGGGCCAGCCCCAGCATTTT CAWSVRRGQPQHF
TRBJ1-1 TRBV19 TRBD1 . TGTGCCAGTATGGAAGGGGGCTGGGACACTGAAGCTTTCTTT CASMEGGWDTEAFF
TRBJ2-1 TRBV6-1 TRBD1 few TGTGCCAGCAGTTCGGACAGGGCGAGCTCCTACAATGAGCAGTTCTTC CASSSDRASSYNEQFF
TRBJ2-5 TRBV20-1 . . TGCAGTGCTGGGGAAACAGGACTTCAAGAGACCCAGTACTTC CSAGETGLQETQYF
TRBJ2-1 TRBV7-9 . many TGTGCCAGCAGCACCACAGGGTTTTGGCAGTTCTTC CASSTTGFWQFF
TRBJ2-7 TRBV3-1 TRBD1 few TGTGCCAGCAGCCAAGTTGGACAGGGCTCGGGGGAGCAGTACTTC CASSQVGQGSGEQYF
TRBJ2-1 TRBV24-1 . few TGTGCCACCAGTGATTCGGGGGCAGGCTTCTACAATGAGCAGTTCTTC CATSDSGAGFYNEQFF
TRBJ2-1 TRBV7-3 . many TGTGCCAGCAGCCCCCTACCCACGGGCTACAATGAGCAGTTCTTC CASSPLPTGYNEQFF
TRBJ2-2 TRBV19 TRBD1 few TGTGCCAGTAGTAGAGGACAGGGTGCCATTTCGAACACCGGGGAGCTGTTTTTT CASSRGQGAISNTGELFF
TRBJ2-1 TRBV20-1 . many TGCAGTGCTAGAGATGGCTTTCTAGCAGGCAATGAGCAGTTCTTC CSARDGFLAGNEQFF
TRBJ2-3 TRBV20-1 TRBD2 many TGCAGTGCTAGGCCTAGCGGGAACCCAGATACGCAGTATTTT CSARPSGNPDTQYF
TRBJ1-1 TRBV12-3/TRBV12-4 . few TGTGCCAGCAGTTTAGCGACAGGTTCGGGCACTGAAGCTTTCTTT CASSLATGSGTEAFF
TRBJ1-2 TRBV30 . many TGTGCCTGGAGTCCAGGGCTTCCTGGCTACACCTTC CAWSPGLPGYTF
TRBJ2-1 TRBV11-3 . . TGTGCCAGCAGCTTAGTCGGCAGGGAATCCTACAATGAGCAGTTCTTC CASSLVGRESYNEQFF
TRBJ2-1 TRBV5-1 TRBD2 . TGCGCCAGCAGCTACACCGGGACTAGCGGCTACAATGAGCAGTTCTTC CASSYTGTSGYNEQFF
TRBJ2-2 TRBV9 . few TGTGCCAGCTCACCTCGGGAACCTACCGGGGAGCTGTTTTTT CASSPREPTGELFF
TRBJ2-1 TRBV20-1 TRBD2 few TGCAGTGCTAAGATCCGCGGTGCGGGAGAATACAATGAGCAGTTCTTC CSAKIRGAGEYNEQFF
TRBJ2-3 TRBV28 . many TGTGCCAGCAGTTTGGAAGGCGGGTTCTCATCAGATACGCAGTATTTT CASSLEGGFSSDTQYF
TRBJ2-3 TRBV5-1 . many TGCGCCAGCGCAGTAGGATCCGGGACAGATACGCAGTATTTT CASAVGSGTDTQYF
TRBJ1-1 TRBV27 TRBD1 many TGTGCCAGCAGTCCCTTTGAGGGGGCTAGCACTGAAGCTTTCTTT CASSPFEGASTEAFF
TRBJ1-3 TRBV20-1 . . TGCAGTGCTAGAGCCGGGACATCGCCTGGAAACACCATATATTTT CSARAGTSPGNTIYF
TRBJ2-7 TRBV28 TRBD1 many TGTGCCAGCAGTAAGGACAGGCAAAATCATTACGAGCAGTACTTC CASSKDRQNHYEQYF
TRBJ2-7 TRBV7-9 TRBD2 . TGTGCCAGCAGCTTTGTTCTAGCGGGCTACGAGCAGTACTTC CASSFVLAGYEQYF
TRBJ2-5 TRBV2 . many TGTGCCAGCCTGAAAGAGACCCAGTACTTC CASLKETQYF
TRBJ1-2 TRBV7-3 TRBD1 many TGTGCCAGCAGCTTATTCGAGAACAGGGGGGACCATGGCTACACCTTC CASSLFENRGDHGYTF
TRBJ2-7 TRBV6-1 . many TGTGCCAGCAGTAATGAGGGCGAGCAGTACTTC CASSNEGEQYF
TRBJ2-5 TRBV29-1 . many TGCAGCGTAGACCTAGCTGCTAACCAAGAGACCCAGTACTTC CSVDLAANQETQYF
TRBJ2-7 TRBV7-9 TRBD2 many TGTGCCAGCATCCCCTCCGGGACTAAAACCTACGAGCAGTACTTC CASIPSGTKTYEQYF
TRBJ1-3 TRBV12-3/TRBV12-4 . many TGTGCCAGCAGTGCGGGGTCTGGAAACACCATATATTTT CASSAGSGNTIYF
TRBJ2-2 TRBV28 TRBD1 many TGTGCCAGCAGCCCTCTAGGACAGGGTCGGTCCGGGGAGCTGTTTTTT CASSPLGQGRSGELFF
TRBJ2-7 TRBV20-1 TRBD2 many TGCAGTGCTATTGCTGGACTAGCGGGAGACTACGAGCAGTACTTC CSAIAGLAGDYEQYF
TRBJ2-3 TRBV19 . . TGTGCCAGTAGTTCCTCATTAGACCTACGCACAGATACGCAGTATTTT CASSSSLDLRTDTQYF
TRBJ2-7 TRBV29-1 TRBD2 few TGCAGCGTTGGGGGGGCTAGCGGGACTGCCTACGAGCAGTACTTC CSVGGASGTAYEQYF
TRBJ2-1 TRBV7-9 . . TGTGCCAGCATCGAGGCCGAGAACCATGAGCAGTTCTTC CASIEAENHEQFF
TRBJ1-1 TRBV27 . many TGTGCCAGCAGTTTGATAACAGGGATTCCGGGTAACACTGAAGCTTTCTTT CASSLITGIPGNTEAFF
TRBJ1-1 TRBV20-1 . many TGCAGTGCTAGAACCGGGACCGGGAGCACTGAAGCTTTCTTT CSARTGTGSTEAFF
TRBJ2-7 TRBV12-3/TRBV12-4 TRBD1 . TGTGCCAGCAGTTTCTCGGGACAGTTCTACGAGCAGTACTTC CASSFSGQFYEQYF
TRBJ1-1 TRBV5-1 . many TGCGCCAGCAGCTTGGAGGCAGGGGTGAACACTGAAGCTTTCTTT CASSLEAGVNTEAFF
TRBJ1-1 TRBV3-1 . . TGTGCCAGCAGCCAAGACTCCCGGGCTGGGGGTGCTTTCTTT CASSQDSRAGGAFF
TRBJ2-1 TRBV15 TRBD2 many TGTGCCACCAGCAAATCGGGTCTAGCGGTACACTACAATGAGCAGTTCTTC CATSKSGLAVHYNEQFF
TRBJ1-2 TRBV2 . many TGTGCCAGCAGTGAAGCGGGAGCAACAGCTTACTATGGCTACACCTTC CASSEAGATAYYGYTF
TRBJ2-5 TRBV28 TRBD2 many TGTGCCAGCAGTTCCTCGGGACTAGCGGAAGAGACCCAGTACTTC CASSSSGLAEETQYF
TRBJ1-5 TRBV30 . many TGTGCCTGGAGAAAAGGGGCACAACAGCCCCAGCATTTT CAWRKGAQQPQHF
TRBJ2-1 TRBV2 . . TGTGCCAGCAACCCTCTAGTGGCGACGAGCTCCTACAATGAGCAGTTCTTC CASNPLVATSSYNEQFF
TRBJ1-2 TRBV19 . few TGTGCCAGTAGTCGGTCAGGGGCGGACTATGGCTACACCTTC CASSRSGADYGYTF
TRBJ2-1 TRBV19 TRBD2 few TGTGCCAGTATCAGGACTAGCGGGAGAGTGGGGGGCGAGCAGTTCTTC CASIRTSGRVGGEQFF
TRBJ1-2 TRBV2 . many TGTGCCAGCAGTGAGGGGACTACTAACTATGGCTACACCTTC CASSEGTTNYGYTF